This T cell receptor beta chain was sequenced for a study of T cells after yellow fever vaccination. Study-wide background: Preparation used SMART-Seq v4 Ultra Low Input for the low-cell-number fractions.

A single record per CDR3 protein comes from TCRdb applying MiXCR to the 5' RACE reads. The sample carries around 300,000 distinct CDR3 sequences, 3.5% to 4.5% recorded once. In germline, CDR1 is MDHEN, CDR2 SYDVKM. The CDR3 runs 13 residues. V was pared by 3 bases and J by 7 bases, with 10 bases between. This clonotype was found many times. The source material was PBMCs, sampled 15 days after the yellow fever booster vaccination. The clonotype originates from a young man who received the YFV17D yellow fever vaccine. The V call is TRBV28, the J call TRBJ2-1; no clear D. The CDR3 DNA reads TGTGCCAGCAGTTTGACGGTTACGAATGAGCAGTTCTTC. Translated: CASSLTVTNEQFF.